Described below is a single TCR beta chain sequence and its context. The CDR3 totals 14 residues. J was trimmed by 4 bases and V by 4 bases; bases with no gene match: 4. CDR1 and CDR2 (germline): SEHNR, FQNEAQ (reference sequence). This entry is derived from a study of blood T cell repertoires in COVID-19. About the research overall: The United States, Italy and Spain were the sources of the acute and convalescent COVID-19 samples.

TCRdb's copy holds only in-frame clones and misses some; the assay was immunoSEQ multiplex PCR. This sample has 250,000 to 300,000 clones, with 80% to 90% found just once. The receptor was isolated from a woman between 45 and 60 years old who had been exposed to COVID-19. The sequencing sample was made of PBMCs or T cells enriched from blood (not recorded which). V gene TRBV7-9 combines with J gene TRBJ1-2; TRBD1 agrees at 9 bases. In nucleotides, the CDR3 is TGTGCCAGCAGCTCCGGGACAGGGTCCTATGGCTACACCTTC. As protein: CASSSGTGSYGYTF.